Following are 24 T cell receptor beta chains from one sample sequenced in a study of shared clonotypes between healthy human individuals. Libraries were prepared by immunoSEQ multiplex PCR; TCRdb keeps only in-frame clonotypes and omits some of them. Found here are about 530,000 clones, roughly 79% of them singletons; the top ten hold 12%. Sequencing input: PBMCs. These receptors came from a woman aged 40-49 years in good health. Some clones in this sample may be carry-over from other donors' samples.

The rearrangement links TRBV7-9 to TRBJ2-1; 14 bases fit TRBD2. The junction had 13 bases not matched to a gene; V was cut back by 8 bases and J by 1 base. This CDR3 is built from 19 residues. Germline V gives CDR1 SEHNR, CDR2 FQNEAQ (reference sequence). The CDR3 reads CASQGPGLAGVWSYNEQFF. The CDR3, as DNA: TGTGCCAGCCAGGGACCGGGACTAGCGGGAGTATGGTCCTACAATGAGCAGTTCTTC.

To note about this clone: Distinct nucleotide sequences in the sample also encode this CDR3. The J gene is TRBJ2-3, the V gene TRBV7-3; 9 nucleotides match TRBD2. Germline CDR1 SGHTA, CDR2 FQGTGA. V trimming: 5 bases; J trimming: 4 bases; junction bases outside the gene matches: 4. The CDR3 sequence is 14 residues long. As DNA, the CDR3 is TGTGCCAGCAGCCCTGGGACTAGCTCAGATACGCAGTATTTT. Translation gives CASSPGTSSDTQYF.

A word on this clone: A read error may account for a junction end that differs from germline. The chain employs TRBV10-1 and TRBJ2-7; D unclear. The CDR3 runs 9 residues. The germline V gene has CDR1 WNHNN and CDR2 SYGVQD (reference sequence). CDR3: CASRRLPLF. The CDR3 bases are TGCGCCAGCAGGCGATTGCCCCTCTTC.

On this clone: Since a far larger clone is one base different, this is likely a read error. This same CDR3 is encoded by further DNA sequences in the sample. This rearrangement joins TRBV25-1 to TRBJ2-2, with D perhaps matching TRBD1 or TRBD2 (5 bases each). The germline V gene encodes CDR1 MGHDK and CDR2 SYGVNS. The CDR3 is 11 residues long. CDR3 nucleotide sequence: TGTGCCAGCAGTGAAGTAGGGGAGCTGTTCTTT. This codes for CASSEVGELFF.

The rearrangement joins TRBV5-1 to TRBJ1-1, with TRBD1 identical over 7 bases. The trim removed 4 bases at V and 1 base at J, leaving 4 bases unmatched. Looked up from germline, CDR1 is SGHRS and CDR2 is YFSETQ. This CDR3 region has 14 residues. The CDR3 spells CASSPSGGNTEAFF. CDR3 nucleotides: TGCGCCAGCAGCCCCTCAGGGGGGAACACTGAAGCTTTCTTT. Together with reference TRBV5-1 and TRBJ1-1, the CDR3 gives the full variable domain: KAGVTQTPRYLIKTRGQQVTLSCSPISGHRSVSWYQQTPGQGLQFLFEYFSETQRNKGNFPGRFSGRQFSNSRSEMNVSTLELGDSALYLCASSPSGGNTEAFFGQGTRLTVV.

The rearrangement links TRBV7-8 to TRBJ2-7; D perhaps matches TRBD2 (6 bases). V lost 5 bases, J lost 7 bases, and 18 bases lay in between. In germline, CDR1 is SGHVS, CDR2 FQNEAQ. The CDR3 sequence is 14 residues long. The CDR3 here is CASSAPGLGGEQYF. CDR3 in DNA: TGTGCCAGCAGCGCCCCGGGACTCGGCGGGGAGCAGTACTTC. Combining the CDR3 with reference TRBV7-8 and TRBJ2-7 gives the whole variable domain GAGVSQSPRYKVAKRGQDVALRCDPISGHVSLFWYQQALGQGPEFLTYFQNEAQLDKSGLPSDRFFAERPEGSVSTLKIQRTQQEDSAVYLCASSAPGLGGEQYFGPGTRLTVT.

The CDR3 DNA follows: TGTGCCAGCAGCTTGGGGGGACGGAGCTCCTACGAGCAGTACTTC. Translation: CASSLGGRSSYEQYF. This chain links TRBV5-4 with TRBJ2-7, with D perhaps given as TRBD1 or TRBD2 (5 bases each). Germline V gene data show CDR1 as SGHNT and CDR2 as YYREEE (reference sequence). The V end lost 0 bases, the J end lost 0 bases, and 10 bases lay between the germline ends. This CDR3 comprises 15 residues.

The V gene is TRBV28, the J gene TRBJ1-5; D ambiguous. Germline lookup yields CDR1 MDHEN and CDR2 SYDVKM. This CDR3 contains 12 residues. V was shortened by 7 bases and J by 7 bases, with 11 bases between the two germline ends. This CDR3 reads CASNRSRQPQHF. DNA of the CDR3: TGTGCCAGCAACCGGTCGCGGCAGCCCCAGCATTTT.

The V and J genes are TRBV29-1 and TRBJ1-3; D ambiguous. This CDR3 spans 12 amino acids. V lost 6 bases and J 1 base, leaving 7 bases between the germline ends. CDR1 and CDR2 from the germline V gene are SQVTM and ANQGSEA. CDR3: CSVKASGNTIYF. DNA for the CDR3: TGCAGCGTGAAGGCTTCTGGAAACACCATATATTTT.

J is TRBJ1-5 and V is TRBV19; a weak D match, TRBD1 (5 bases). The length of the CDR3 is 14 residues. V gave up 4 bases and J gave up 4 bases, with 11 bases separating them. The V gene's germline CDR1 is LNHDA and CDR2 SQIVND (reference sequence). The CDR3 loop is CASSTTVKNQPQHF. In DNA form, the CDR3 reads TGTGCCAGTAGTACGACAGTAAAAAATCAGCCCCAGCATTTT.

The chain carries TRBV5-4 and TRBJ2-7; TRBD2 aligns across 8 bases. Per germline, CDR1 SGHNT and CDR2 YYREEE (reference sequence). The CDR3 has 15 residues. Unmatched junction bases numbered 6, after V lost 4 bases and J lost 0 bases. The CDR3 protein is CASSPLAGSSYEQYF. In DNA form, the CDR3 reads TGTGCCAGCAGCCCTTTAGCGGGAAGCTCCTACGAGCAGTACTTC.

The rearrangement links TRBV4-2 to TRBJ1-5, with D maybe TRBD1 (5 bases). This CDR3 spans 15 amino acids. From germline, CDR1 is LGHNA and CDR2 YNFKEQ. Trimming removed 0 bases from V and 9 bases from J, with 15 bases in between. Written as DNA, the CDR3 is TGTGCCAGCAGCCAAGAGGAGACAGCTTCCCGGCCCCAGCATTTT. This translates into CASSQEETASRPQHF.

The CDR3 loop is CASSPTGYGYTF. In DNA form, the CDR3 reads TGTGCCAGCAGTCCGACAGGCTATGGCTACACCTTC. The rearrangement links TRBV27 to TRBJ1-2; weak D call: TRBD1 (6 bases). V was pared by 5 bases and J by 4 bases, with 8 bases between. Germline V CDR1 and CDR2: MNHEY, SMNVEV (reference sequence). The CDR3 has 12 residues.

The DNA of the CDR3 is TGTGCCAGCCAAGCAGGAGGGGGATTGGTCGAGCAGTACTTC. Translation: CASQAGGGLVEQYF. The chain links TRBV7-2 to TRBJ2-7, with D possibly called TRBD1 or TRBD2 (6 bases each). This CDR3 has 14 amino acids. The germline V and J ends were trimmed by 8 bases and 6 bases, with 20 bases remaining between them. Germline V gene data show CDR1 as SGHTA and CDR2 as FQGNSA.

The CDR3 DNA follows: TGTGCCAGCAGTTTTTGGGGACAGGGGGCCAGAAAGACCCAGTACTTC. This codes for CASSFWGQGARKTQYF. The rearrangement links TRBV28 to TRBJ2-5; 12 bases agree with TRBD1. Losses at the gene ends were 3 bases for V and 6 bases for J; bases not matched to a gene: 8. This CDR3 has 16 amino acids. Per the germline V gene, CDR1 is MDHEN and CDR2 is SYDVKM.

Only one count was recorded for this clone. V is TRBV29-1 and J is TRBJ1-1, with D tentatively TRBD1 (6 bases). The V gene lost 4 bases and the J gene lost 4 bases, with 13 bases spanning the gap. Looked up from germline, CDR1 is SQVTM and CDR2 is ANQGSEA. This CDR3 spans 13 amino acids. In DNA form, the CDR3 reads TGCAGCGTTGGGGGGGCGTTGAGCACTGAAGCTTTCTTT. Protein sequence: CSVGGALSTEAFF.

The table lists this clone with a few counts. The chain is built from TRBV21-1 and TRBJ1-5. TRBV21-1 constitutes a pseudogene. The CDR3 extends over 12 amino acids. In nucleotides, the CDR3 is TGTGCCAGCAGCAAAGTGAAGGGGCCCCAGCATTTT. Its translation: CASSKVKGPQHF.

The CDR3 nucleotides are TGTGCCAGAAGTGAGGGGGGCGGTTACAATGAGCAGTTCTTC. Encoded protein: CARSEGGGYNEQFF. This sequence joins TRBV5-3 and TRBJ2-1; possibly TRBD1 or TRBD2 for D (6 bases each). TRBV5-3 is labeled an ORF, and its function is uncertain. The CDR3 length is 14 residues. V lost 5 bases to trimming and J lost 4 bases, with 13 bases between them.

This rearrangement joins TRBV2 to TRBJ2-7; D is possibly TRBD2 (5 bases). CDR3 size: 13 residues. V shed 5 bases and J shed 6 bases, with 14 bases lying between them. Germline-derived CDR1 and CDR2 are SNHLY and FYNNEI. The CDR3, as DNA: TGTGCCAGCAGTCCGGACTGGGCATCCGAGCAGTACTTC. Residues: CASSPDWASEQYF. The full variable domain, rest sourced from reference TRBV2 and TRBJ2-7, is EPEVTQTPSHQVTQMGQEVILRCVPISNHLYFYWYRQILGQKVEFLVSFYNNEISEKSEIFDDQFSVERPDGSNFTLKIRSTKLEDSAMYFCASSPDWASEQYFGPGTRLTVT.

The rearrangement uses TRBV7-6 and TRBJ1-1; D possibly corresponds to TRBD1 (5 bases). The CDR3 runs to 13 residues. Deletions cut 2 bases from V and 8 bases from J, with 12 bases between. Per germline, CDR1 SGHVS and CDR2 FNYEAQ. CDR3 sequence (DNA): TGTGCCAGCAGCTTACGGGGGTCGCGGGAAGCTTTCTTT. As protein: CASSLRGSREAFF.

The J gene is TRBJ2-7, the V gene TRBV19, with D tentatively TRBD2 (5 bases). This CDR3 spans 15 amino acids. Looked up from germline, CDR1 is LNHDA and CDR2 is SQIVND (reference sequence). The ends were cut back, 5 bases at V and 0 bases at J, with 14 bases in the middle. The CDR3 bases are TGTGCCAGTAGTGCCGGCCTAGCCCTCTCCTACGAGCAGTACTTC. It is translated as CASSAGLALSYEQYF.

This chain uses TRBV21-1 with TRBJ2-7; the table calls TRBD2, which could not be checked here. TRBV21-1 is classified as a pseudogene. The CDR3 has 16 amino acids. The DNA of the CDR3 is TGTGCCAGCAGCAAAGGGACTAGCGGGAGGGCTCAAGAGCAGTACTTC. Protein sequence: CASSKGTSGRAQEQYF.

The chain is built from TRBV5-1 and TRBJ2-1; D call uncertain. Germline V gene lookup returns CDR1 SGHRS and CDR2 YFSETQ. This CDR3 comprises 14 residues. V lost 1 base and J 0 bases, leaving 5 bases between the germline ends. The CDR3 sequence: CASSLQSSYNEQFF. CDR3 DNA sequence: TGCGCCAGCAGCTTGCAGAGCTCCTACAATGAGCAGTTCTTC.

Only one count was recorded for this clone. The V and J genes are TRBV7-3 and TRBJ2-7; 8 bases are a match to TRBD1. V trimming: 5 bases; J trimming: 3 bases; junction bases outside the gene matches: 6. CDR1 is SGHTA, CDR2 FQGTGA, per germline. This CDR3 is built from 14 residues. In DNA, the CDR3 is TGTGCCAGCAGCCTACAGGACAGGGACTACGAGCAGTACTTC. This gives the protein CASSLQDRDYEQYF.